One sample yielded the 9 T cell receptor beta chains listed below, sequenced in a study of identical twins. TCRdb itself ran the 5' RACE reads through MiXCR, one entry per CDR3 protein. The table includes about 810,000 distinct CDR3 sequences, roughly 12% detected once. The data were also submitted as part of a second study, on yellow fever vaccine responses in identical twins.

The sample taken for sequencing was PBMCs. Every receptor here comes from a woman younger than 35 in good health.

This clonotype was counted between two and nine times. V gene TRBV9 combines with J gene TRBJ2-3, with 7 bases identical to TRBD2. The CDR3 length is 13 residues. V trimming: 1 base; J trimming: 6 bases; junction bases outside the gene matches: 2. In germline, CDR1 is SGDLS, CDR2 YYNGEE. The CDR3 region has the DNA TGTGCCAGCAGCGTAATTAGCGGGGATACGCAGTATTTT. Residues: CASSVISGDTQYF.

The CDR3 loop is CASSPLRDPRFPTDTQYF. In nucleotides, the CDR3 is TGTGCCAGCAGTCCCCTGAGGGACCCCCGTTTCCCCACAGATACGCAGTATTTT. The rearrangement uses TRBV28 and TRBJ2-3; D may be TRBD1 or TRBD2 (5 bases each). This CDR3 spans 18 amino acids. V lost 5 bases and J lost 2, with 23 bases in between. The germline gives CDR1 MDHEN, CDR2 SYDVKM.

The table lists this clonotype with a few counts. V is TRBV27 and J is TRBJ2-2; perhaps D is TRBD1 or TRBD2 (5 bases each). The CDR3 extends over 16 amino acids. V gave up 5 bases and J gave up 5 bases, with 18 bases separating them. Germline V gene data show CDR1 as MNHEY and CDR2 as SMNVEV (reference sequence). This chain's CDR3 is CASSPSGAYGTGELFF. For the CDR3, the DNA is TGTGCCAGCAGTCCATCCGGGGCCTATGGAACCGGGGAGCTGTTTTTT.

This clonotype was seen only a few times. The V and J genes are TRBV10-3 and TRBJ2-1, with TRBD1 matching over 8 bases. CDR1 and CDR2 from the germline V gene are ENHRY and SYGVKD. With V trimmed by 10 bases and J by 7 bases, 9 bases remained unmatched. CDR3 length: 13 residues. Written as DNA, the CDR3 is TGTGCCACTGCAGGGGGCGCTCGGAATGAGCAGTTCTTC. Encoded protein: CATAGGARNEQFF.

A few counts support this clonotype. The chain combines TRBV11-3 with TRBJ2-5; 11 bases map to TRBD2. V lost 1 base and J lost 3; bases outside the gene matches: 4. This CDR3 comprises 16 residues. The germline V gene has CDR1 SGHNT and CDR2 YENEEA. The CDR3 DNA is TGTGCCAGCAGCTTAGGACTAGCGGGGCCCAAAGAGACCCAGTACTTC. It codes for CASSLGLAGPKETQYF.

The table lists this clonotype with a few counts. The chain couples TRBV7-9 to TRBJ2-7; 10 positions match TRBD1. The trim removed 5 bases at V and 5 bases at J, leaving 9 bases unmatched. The CDR3 length is 15 residues. Germline V gene data show CDR1 as SEHNR and CDR2 as FQNEAQ (reference sequence). The DNA of the CDR3 is TGTGCCAGCAGCCAGCCCGGGACAGGGGAGGACGAGCAGTACTTC. Protein sequence: CASSQPGTGEDEQYF.

The CDR3 nucleotides are TGTGCCAGCAGCGTAGGTCTAGGGACCTACAATGAGCAGTTCTTC. This gives the protein CASSVGLGTYNEQFF. V gene TRBV9 combines with J gene TRBJ2-1, with D unresolved. The CDR3 covers 15 residues. V lost 0 bases and J 2 bases, leaving 9 bases between the germline ends. Germline assignment: CDR1 SGDLS and CDR2 YYNGEE.

This clonotype was recorded once. The chain has TRBV3-1 and TRBJ2-3; the D gene is possibly TRBD2 (5 bases). V lost 0 bases to trimming and J lost 6 bases, with 16 bases between them. Germline CDR1 and CDR2: LGHDT and YNNKEL (reference sequence). This CDR3 is built from 16 residues. The CDR3 loop is CASSQEGPLEVDTQYF. Here the CDR3 DNA reads TGTGCCAGCAGCCAAGAAGGTCCCCTGGAGGTGGATACGCAGTATTTT.

This clonotype has at least ten counts. The chain couples TRBV7-9 to TRBJ2-7; D may match TRBD1 or TRBD2 (5 bases each). The CDR3 is made up of 13 amino acids. With 6 bases removed from V and 2 bases from J, the gap between germline ends came to 11 bases. Germline values: CDR1 SEHNR, CDR2 FQNEAQ (reference sequence). CDR3 sequence (DNA): TGTGCCAGCAGAGGGGACGGGACCTACGAGCAGTACTTC. Translating it yields CASRGDGTYEQYF.